This TCR beta chain is drawn from a study of CD8 T cells in Susac syndrome. The CDR3 consists of 16 residues. V was pared by 5 bases and J by 7 bases, with 13 bases of the junction left unmatched. Germline CDR1 SEHNR, CDR2 FQNEAQ (reference sequence). Random-hexamer reverse transcription was applied to about 0.45 to 1 ug RNA. Amplification of TCR beta CDR3 by immunoSEQ multiplex PCR spanned 54 Vbeta and 13 Jbeta. TCRdb passed the immunoSEQ multiplex PCR reads through MiXCR, listing each CDR3 protein once. Of 150,000 to 200,000 distinct CDR3 sequences listed, approximately 94% are singletons. CD8+ and CD4+ T cells from blood underwent TCR beta sequencing. Both CD4+ and CD8+ T cells were negatively isolated, and TEMRA cells underwent FACS enrichment.

This clonotype was obtained from a human donor with multiple sclerosis. The specimen sequenced was CD4+ T cells from PBMCs. The rearrangement uses TRBV7-9 and TRBJ2-2, with TRBD1 matching over 7 bases. Here the CDR3 reads CASSPKGWTGIGELFF. In nucleotides, the CDR3 is TGTGCCAGCAGCCCCAAGGGCTGGACAGGCATCGGGGAGCTGTTTTTT. Full variable domain (missing parts from reference TRBV7-9 and TRBJ2-2): DTGVSQNPRHKITKRGQNVTFRCDPISEHNRLYWYRQTLGQGPEFLTYFQNEAQLEKSRLLSDRFSAERPKGSFSTLEIQRTEQGDSAMYLCASSPKGWTGIGELFFGEGSRLTVL.